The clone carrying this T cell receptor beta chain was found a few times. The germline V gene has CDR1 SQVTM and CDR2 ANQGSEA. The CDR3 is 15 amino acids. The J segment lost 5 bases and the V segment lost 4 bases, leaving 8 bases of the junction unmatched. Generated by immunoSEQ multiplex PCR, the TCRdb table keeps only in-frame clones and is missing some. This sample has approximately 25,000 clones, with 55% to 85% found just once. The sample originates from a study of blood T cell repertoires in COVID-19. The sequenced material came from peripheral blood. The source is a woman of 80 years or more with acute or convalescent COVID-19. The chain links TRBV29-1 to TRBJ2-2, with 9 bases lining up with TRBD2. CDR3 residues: CSVGERGERTGELFF. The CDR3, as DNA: TGCAGCGTTGGGGAGCGGGGGGAGAGAACCGGGGAGCTGTTTTTT.